The 14 T cell receptor beta chains listed next were all sequenced from one sample in a study of CD8 T cells in Susac syndrome. Random hexamers served to reverse transcribe about 0.45 to 1 ug RNA. MiXCR, applied by TCRdb to the immunoSEQ multiplex PCR reads, yields one record per CDR3 protein. The sample yields about 180,000 distinct CDR3 sequences, more than 90% seen once. The sequencing sample was made of CD4+ T cells from PBMCs. These receptors were collected from a human donor with multiple sclerosis.

The rearrangement uses TRBV2 and TRBJ1-1; D uncertain. V was trimmed by 5 bases and J by 7 bases, leaving 11 bases between them. Germline V gene data show CDR1 as SNHLY and CDR2 as FYNNEI. The CDR3 extends over 12 amino acids. CDR3 residues: CASSWADHEAFF. Written as DNA, the CDR3 is TGTGCCAGCAGTTGGGCAGACCATGAAGCTTTCTTT.

This clonotype has just one count. The rearrangement joins TRBV18 to TRBJ2-7; D unresolved. The V gene lost 4 bases and the J gene lost 6 bases, with 7 bases spanning the gap. This CDR3 region has 11 residues. CDR1 and CDR2 from the germline V gene are KGHSH and LQKENI. This chain's CDR3 is CASSQRSEQYF. The CDR3 coding sequence is TGTGCCAGCTCACAACGGAGCGAGCAGTACTTC.

This chain uses TRBV3-1 with TRBJ2-7; the D is unclear. CDR3 length: 13 residues. Germline CDR1 reads LGHDT; CDR2 reads YNNKEL (reference sequence). Trimming took 3 bases from V and 4 from J, leaving 10 bases between them. CDR3 residues: CASSHDTTYEQYF. The CDR3 bases are TGTGCCAGCAGCCACGACACTACTTACGAGCAGTACTTC.

The chain is built from TRBV29-1 and TRBJ2-3; TRBD2 matches 10 bases. The trim removed 4 bases at V and 0 bases at J, leaving 7 bases unmatched. This CDR3 spans 16 amino acids. Germline CDR1 is SQVTM and CDR2 is ANQGSEA. CDR3 bases: TGCAGCGTTGCCGGCACTAGCGGGGTTAGCACAGATACGCAGTATTTT. Amino acid sequence: CSVAGTSGVSTDTQYF.

V gene TRBV6-4 combines with J gene TRBJ1-1; TRBD1 agrees at 7 bases. The CDR3 is 11 residues long. Germline V gene sequence: CDR1 MRHNA, CDR2 SNTAGT. Germline trimming cut 6 bases from V and 10 bases from J; bases unmatched to any gene: 5. CDR3 residues: CASRATGVAFF. The CDR3, as DNA: TGTGCCAGCAGAGCAACAGGGGTAGCTTTCTTT.

V usage is TRBV30 and J usage is TRBJ2-7, with 8 bases matching TRBD1. Germline values: CDR1 GTSNPN, CDR2 SVGIG (reference sequence). The CDR3 has 14 residues. J gave up 6 bases and V 8 bases, and 15 bases lay outside the gene matches. The CDR3 spells CAGYGSAGTGEQYF. The CDR3 DNA reads TGTGCCGGCTACGGGTCCGCAGGGACAGGCGAGCAGTACTTC.

The chain employs TRBV13 and TRBJ1-3; no definite D call. This CDR3 contains 15 residues. Germline loops: CDR1 PRHDT, CDR2 FYEKMQ (reference sequence). V dropped 3 bases and J dropped 0 bases, with 9 bases sitting between them. The CDR3 nucleotides are TGTGCCAGCAGCTTCCGGCCCAGCTCTGGAAACACCATATATTTT. Its translation is CASSFRPSSGNTIYF.

This chain uses TRBV5-1 with TRBJ1-1; the D is unclear. CDR3 length equals 12 residues. V dropped 0 bases and J dropped 7 bases, with 7 bases sitting between them. Per germline, CDR1 SGHRS and CDR2 YFSETQ. The DNA for the CDR3 is TGCGCCAGCAGCTTGGGACAAGATGAAGCTTTCTTT. It codes for CASSLGQDEAFF.

The V and J genes are TRBV29-1 and TRBJ2-7; no reliable D call. Trimming removed 4 bases at V and 2 bases at J, with 9 bases between. The CDR3 consists of 12 residues. Germline-derived CDR1 and CDR2 are SQVTM and ANQGSEA. The CDR3 reads CSVGWRAYEQYF. The CDR3, as DNA: TGCAGCGTTGGATGGCGAGCCTACGAGCAGTACTTC.

This chain links TRBV29-1 with TRBJ1-3; unclear D gene. The V end lost 5 bases, the J end lost 0 bases, and 8 bases lay between the germline ends. Germline-derived CDR1 and CDR2 are SQVTM and ANQGSEA. This CDR3 spans 13 amino acids. CDR3 coding DNA: TGCAGCGTTCGCACGAGCTCTGGAAACACCATATATTTT. Translation: CSVRTSSGNTIYF.

The rearrangement joins TRBV2 to TRBJ1-1; no clear D. In germline, CDR1 is SNHLY, CDR2 FYNNEI. The CDR3 covers 14 residues. V shed 6 bases and J shed 0 bases, with 11 bases lying between them. This CDR3 is CASSPSSLNTEAFF. DNA of the CDR3: TGTGCCAGCAGCCCTAGTAGCCTGAACACTGAAGCTTTCTTT.

The chain employs TRBV28 and TRBJ2-7; 10 bases match TRBD1. Germline-derived CDR1 and CDR2 are MDHEN and SYDVKM. The J segment lost 3 bases and the V segment lost 6 bases, leaving 5 bases of the junction unmatched. The CDR3 extends over 14 amino acids. The CDR3 DNA reads TGTGCCAGCAGCGAAAGGACAGGGGGCTACGAGCAGTACTTC. It encodes CASSERTGGYEQYF.

V and J are TRBV29-1 and TRBJ2-5, with a weak D call TRBD1 (7 bases). CDR3 length equals 14 residues. Trimming cost V 6 bases and J 2 bases, with 16 bases left between them. The germline gives CDR1 SQVTM, CDR2 ANQGSEA. The CDR3 DNA sequence: TGCAGCGTCGGGGGCGACAGGGTACAAGAGACCCAGTACTTC. Encoded protein: CSVGGDRVQETQYF.

This clonotype was seen only a few times. The chain couples TRBV27 to TRBJ2-5, with D possibly being TRBD1 or TRBD2 (5 bases each). The CDR3 contains 13 residues. From germline, CDR1 is MNHEY and CDR2 SMNVEV (reference sequence). With 3 bases removed from V and 5 bases from J, the gap between germline ends came to 10 bases. This CDR3 is CASSLTGRETQYF. For the CDR3, the DNA is TGTGCCAGCAGTTTGACGGGACGGGAGACCCAGTACTTC.